This paragraph reports one T cell receptor beta chain. Its antigen is still unknown. The sample comes from a study of blood T cells in healthy people across ages. Findings and limits, study-wide: It was not known whether donors were CMV positive (a possible confounder of expanded clonotype changes). Across samples, TCR beta diversity tracked strongly with naive T cell percentage.

Germline loops: CDR1 MNHEY, CDR2 SVGAGI. This CDR3 is 13 amino acids long. Deletions cut 6 bases from V and 4 bases from J, with 9 bases between. Alongside a J-beta primer mix, a sample-barcoded 5' primer served in a second PCR lasting about 6 to 12 cycles. MiXCR, run by TCRdb on the 5' RACE reads, gives a single entry per CDR3 protein. The repertoire holds hundreds of thousands of distinct CDR3 sequences, with around 49% as singletons. The rearrangement joins TRBV6-5 to TRBJ1-4; D gene ambiguous. Material: blood. The sequence derives from a woman aged 60 to 75 in good health. The CDR3 DNA follows: TGTGCCAGCAGACCCGGCAGTAATGAAAAACTGTTTTTT. It codes for CASRPGSNEKLFF.